The TCR beta chain under discussion was sequenced for a study of liver allograft versus peripheral blood T cells. Turning to the study itself: The study compared liver allograft T cell receptor repertoires against peripheral blood repertoires of liver transplant recipients.

TCRdb re-called the reads through MiXCR, storing one row per CDR3 protein. The sample lists about 14,000 distinct CDR3 sequences, over 15% seen once, with less than 15% in the top ten. CDR3 size: 15 residues. Germline V gene lookup returns CDR1 MNHNS and CDR2 SASEGT. The ends were cut back, 1 base at V and 6 bases at J, with 12 bases in the middle. This clonotype is medium-sized in the sample. This sequence was found in a human patient who had a liver transplant. Part of the T cell pool may stem from the graft donor. The V and J genes are TRBV6-1 and TRBJ1-4, with a tentative D call TRBD1 (6 bases). CDR3 sequence (DNA): TGTGCCAGCAGTGAAGAAGGTGAGGGGGATGAAAAACTGTTTTTT. It is translated as CASSEEGEGDEKLFF.